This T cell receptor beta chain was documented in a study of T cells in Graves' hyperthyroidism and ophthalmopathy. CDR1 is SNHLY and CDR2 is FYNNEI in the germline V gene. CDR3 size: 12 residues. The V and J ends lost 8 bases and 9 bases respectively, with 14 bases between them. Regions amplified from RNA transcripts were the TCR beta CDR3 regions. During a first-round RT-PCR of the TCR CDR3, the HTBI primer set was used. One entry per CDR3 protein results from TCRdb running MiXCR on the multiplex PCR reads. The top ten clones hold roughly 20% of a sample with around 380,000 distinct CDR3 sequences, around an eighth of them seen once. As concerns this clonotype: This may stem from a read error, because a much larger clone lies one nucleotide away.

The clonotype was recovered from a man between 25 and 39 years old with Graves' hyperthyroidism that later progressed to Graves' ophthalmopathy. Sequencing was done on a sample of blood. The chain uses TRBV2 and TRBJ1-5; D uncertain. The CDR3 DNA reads TGTGCCAGCGATGCAGGAAGTCCGCCCCAGCATTTT. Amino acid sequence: CASDAGSPPQHF.